This entry lists 3 T cell receptor beta chains sequenced from one sample in a study of shared clonotypes between healthy human individuals. Assay used: immunoSEQ multiplex PCR; TCRdb lists only in-frame clones, some missing. The profile shows under 600,000 clones, less than 98% of them singletons. Source material: naive CD4+ T cells sorted from blood. Sample subset: CD45RA+ positively selected. The receptors come from a woman aged 25 to 39 in good health.

CDR3 in DNA: TGTGCCAGCAGCAACGGGGTCCCGAGCTCCTACGAGCAGTACTTC. Amino acid sequence: CASSNGVPSSYEQYF. This chain connects TRBV7-8 to TRBJ2-7, with TRBD2 as a possible D gene (5 bases). The V and J ends lost 5 bases and 0 bases respectively, with 14 bases between them. The CDR3 has 15 residues. CDR1 SGHVS and CDR2 FQNEAQ come from the germline V gene. Combining the CDR3 with reference TRBV7-8 and TRBJ2-7 gives the whole variable domain GAGVSQSPRYKVAKRGQDVALRCDPISGHVSLFWYQQALGQGPEFLTYFQNEAQLDKSGLPSDRFFAERPEGSVSTLKIQRTQQEDSAVYLCASSNGVPSSYEQYFGPGTRLTVT.

This clone was counted once. This chain connects TRBV7-8 to TRBJ2-5; possibly TRBD1 for D (5 bases). V lost 5 bases, J lost 5 bases, and 15 bases lay in between. CDR1 SGHVS and CDR2 FQNEAQ come from the germline V gene. The CDR3 loop spans 14 amino acids. In DNA, the CDR3 is TGTGCCAGCAGCACAAGTAGGGGAAAGGAGACCCAGTACTTC. Translating it yields CASSTSRGKETQYF.

J is TRBJ2-4 and V is TRBV9, with 13 bases lining up with TRBD2. After removal of 3 bases from V and 9 bases from J, the junction contained 9 bases not matched to a gene. CDR3 length: 16 amino acids. Germline values: CDR1 SGDLS, CDR2 YYNGEE. The CDR3 spells CASSGGLAGELSIQYF. As DNA, the CDR3 is TGTGCCAGCAGCGGAGGACTAGCGGGAGAATTAAGCATTCAGTACTTC.